This is a list of T cell receptor beta chains from one sample in a study of blood T cell repertoires in COVID-19. TCRdb's table, derived via immunoSEQ multiplex PCR, lists solely in-frame clones and lacks some. The table records approximately 200,000 clones, 88% of them present only once. Sample: peripheral blood. These receptors all come from a man between 65 and 80 years old with acute or convalescent COVID-19. Each CDR3 is given with its conserved first and last residue. A D gene is named only where the DNA matches it firmly. The size entry is marked missing in some rows and otherwise reads once, few, many or a size class.

j_gene: TRBJ1-5
d_gene: NA
abundance: NA
v_gene: TRBV6-2/TRBV6-3
CDR3aa: CASSFRRGRGQPQHF
CDR3nt: TGTGCCAGCAGTTTTAGACGTGGTCGAGGACAGCCCCAGCATTTT

j_gene: TRBJ1-1
d_gene: NA
abundance: few
v_gene: TRBV9
CDR3aa: CASSPDSGRTEAFF
CDR3nt: TGTGCCAGCAGCCCAGATTCGGGGAGAACTGAAGCTTTCTTT

j_gene: TRBJ1-4
d_gene: TRBD1
abundance: NA
v_gene: TRBV9
CDR3aa: CASSGDRGVDKLFF
CDR3nt: TGTGCCAGCAGCGGGGACAGGGGGGTGGACAAACTGTTTTTT

j_gene: TRBJ1-2
d_gene: NA
abundance: NA
v_gene: TRBV19
CDR3aa: CASIPPGGGGWYGYTF
CDR3nt: TGTGCCAGTATCCCACCGGGGGGAGGAGGCTGGTATGGCTACACCTTC

j_gene: TRBJ1-6
d_gene: TRBD1
abundance: NA
v_gene: TRBV28
CDR3aa: CASRSPPGQGVSPLHF
CDR3nt: TGTGCCAGCCGGTCCCCACCGGGACAGGGTGTTTCACCCCTCCACTTT

j_gene: TRBJ2-7
d_gene: NA
abundance: NA
v_gene: TRBV7-2
CDR3aa: CASSLDAGYYEQYF
CDR3nt: TGTGCCAGCAGCCTTGACGCGGGATACTACGAGCAGTACTTC

j_gene: TRBJ2-1
d_gene: NA
abundance: NA
v_gene: TRBV5-4
CDR3aa: CASSGGDEQFF
CDR3nt: TGTGCCAGCAGCGGGGGCGATGAGCAGTTCTTC

j_gene: TRBJ1-2
d_gene: TRBD1
abundance: once
v_gene: TRBV28
CDR3aa: CASRPYRGAGYTF
CDR3nt: TGTGCCAGCAGGCCTTACAGGGGGGCTGGCTACACCTTC

j_gene: TRBJ2-7
d_gene: NA
abundance: NA
v_gene: TRBV23-1
CDR3aa: CASSQSNPGQGLPRRGEQYF
CDR3nt: TGCGCCAGCAGTCAATCAAATCCGGGCCAGGGCCTACCTCGGAGAGGCGAGCAGTACTTC

j_gene: TRBJ1-2
d_gene: NA
abundance: few
v_gene: TRBV6-4
CDR3aa: CASLARPEKWGPGRYGYTF
CDR3nt: TGTGCCAGCTTGGCCCGTCCCGAGAAGTGGGGTCCAGGGCGCTATGGCTACACCTTC

j_gene: TRBJ1-1
d_gene: NA
abundance: NA
v_gene: TRBV14
CDR3aa: CASSQDLGGNLNTEAFF
CDR3nt: TGTGCCAGCAGCCAAGATCTTGGAGGGAACCTGAACACTGAAGCTTTCTTT

j_gene: TRBJ2-2
d_gene: NA
abundance: NA
v_gene: TRBV18
CDR3aa: CASSLKQGTGELFF
CDR3nt: TGTGCCAGCTCACTAAAGCAGGGCACCGGGGAGCTGTTTTTT

j_gene: TRBJ1-3
d_gene: NA
abundance: NA
v_gene: TRBV18
CDR3aa: CASSPSQGPGNTIYF
CDR3nt: TGTGCCAGCTCACCGTCACAGGGACCTGGAAACACCATATATTTT

j_gene: TRBJ1-1
d_gene: NA
abundance: NA
v_gene: TRBV19
CDR3aa: CASNPGHTNTEAFF
CDR3nt: TGTGCCAGTAATCCGGGACATACGAACACTGAAGCTTTCTTT

j_gene: TRBJ2-5
d_gene: NA
abundance: NA
v_gene: TRBV4-2
CDR3aa: CASSQGGEQETQYF
CDR3nt: TGTGCCAGCAGCCAAGGGGGAGAGCAAGAGACCCAGTACTTC

j_gene: TRBJ2-3
d_gene: TRBD2
abundance: NA
v_gene: TRBV18
CDR3aa: CASSPRVPSGSGGNTDTQYF
CDR3nt: TGTGCCAGCTCACCTCGAGTACCTAGCGGGAGTGGTGGGAACACAGATACGCAGTATTTT

j_gene: TRBJ2-2
d_gene: NA
abundance: few
v_gene: TRBV5-5
CDR3aa: CASSLVAAGLNTGELFF
CDR3nt: TGTGCCAGCAGCTTGGTGGCTGCGGGGTTAAACACCGGGGAGCTGTTTTTT

j_gene: TRBJ2-5
d_gene: NA
abundance: NA
v_gene: TRBV12-3/TRBV12-4
CDR3aa: CASRTQGSETQYF
CDR3nt: TGTGCCAGCAGAACCCAGGGTTCAGAGACCCAGTACTTC

j_gene: TRBJ2-7
d_gene: TRBD1
abundance: many
v_gene: TRBV19
CDR3aa: CASSLRTGSYEQYF
CDR3nt: TGTGCCAGTAGTCTCCGGACAGGGTCCTACGAGCAGTACTTC

j_gene: TRBJ2-7
d_gene: NA
abundance: NA
v_gene: TRBV6-5
CDR3aa: CASSYSTLRADYEQYF
CDR3nt: TGTGCCAGCAGTTACTCGACGTTGAGGGCTGACTACGAGCAGTACTTC

j_gene: TRBJ2-5
d_gene: NA
abundance: NA
v_gene: TRBV12-3/TRBV12-4
CDR3aa: CASTQNRETQYF
CDR3nt: TGTGCCAGCACCCAGAATCGCGAGACCCAGTACTTC

j_gene: TRBJ2-1
d_gene: TRBD2
abundance: NA
v_gene: TRBV3-1/TRBV3-2
CDR3aa: CASSQDRGSEQFF
CDR3nt: TGTGCCAGCAGCCAAGATCGCGGGAGTGAGCAGTTCTTC

j_gene: TRBJ1-1
d_gene: NA
abundance: NA
v_gene: TRBV6-6
CDR3aa: CASGSRMNTEAFF
CDR3nt: TGTGCCAGCGGGAGCCGCATGAACACTGAAGCTTTCTTT

j_gene: TRBJ2-5
d_gene: TRBD2
abundance: NA
v_gene: TRBV10-3
CDR3aa: CAIGSETSGQETQYF
CDR3nt: TGTGCCATCGGTTCGGAGACTAGCGGCCAAGAGACCCAGTACTTC

j_gene: TRBJ1-3
d_gene: NA
abundance: NA
v_gene: TRBV6-6
CDR3aa: CASSGRVFGNTIYF
CDR3nt: TGTGCCAGCAGTGGCAGGGTATTCGGAAACACCATATATTTT

j_gene: TRBJ2-7
d_gene: TRBD1
abundance: NA
v_gene: TRBV29-1
CDR3aa: CSVHIPGTGGREQYF
CDR3nt: TGCAGCGTTCACATCCCCGGGACAGGGGGCCGCGAGCAGTACTTC

j_gene: TRBJ2-7
d_gene: TRBD2
abundance: NA
v_gene: TRBV15
CDR3aa: CATMLAGNSYEQYF
CDR3nt: TGTGCCACCATGCTAGCGGGTAACTCCTACGAGCAGTACTTC

j_gene: TRBJ1-4
d_gene: NA
abundance: few
v_gene: TRBV5-1
CDR3aa: CASSLTGLSNEKLFF
CDR3nt: TGCGCCAGCAGCTTAACAGGGTTATCTAATGAAAAACTGTTTTTT

j_gene: TRBJ2-7
d_gene: TRBD1
abundance: few
v_gene: TRBV2
CDR3aa: CASSQRDRGYEQYF
CDR3nt: TGTGCCAGCAGCCAGAGGGACAGAGGATACGAGCAGTACTTC

j_gene: TRBJ1-5
d_gene: NA
abundance: NA
v_gene: TRBV3-1/TRBV3-2
CDR3aa: CASSQGRNQPQHF
CDR3nt: TGTGCCAGCAGCCAAGGGCGCAATCAGCCCCAGCATTTT